The sample holds a few counts of the clone carrying this T cell receptor beta chain. The target antigen is unknown. Germline CDR1 SGHRS, CDR2 YFSETQ. The CDR3 loop spans 16 amino acids. Deletions cut 2 bases from V and 0 bases from J, with 12 bases between. The data stem from a study of T-cell reconstitution after alpha-beta-depleted transplantation in children. Whole-study results and caveats: About two months after transplant, alpha-beta T cells reportedly came from several hundred expanded graft clones. Recipient T cells and thymic progenitors that survived gave rise to the high TCRbeta diversity observed at day 60 in some patients. Most T-cell counts and diversity one year after the transplant came from T cells that were newly produced.

During its preparation, the TCRbeta library received unique molecular identifiers. TCRdb passed the PCR reads through MiXCR, listing each CDR3 protein once. Of around 450,000 distinct CDR3 sequences in the sample, roughly two fifths were seen once. The material sequenced was PBMCs, taken before TCRalphabeta/CD19-depleted stem cell transplant. The genes are TRBV5-1 and TRBJ2-1, with a weak D call TRBD1 (6 bases). The origin of this receptor is a girl aged 2 to 9 with aplastic anemia, due to receive a stem cell transplant. CDR3 coding DNA: TGCGCCAGCAGCTTAAACACAGGGAGCTCCTACAATGAGCAGTTCTTC. Its protein product is CASSLNTGSSYNEQFF.